This TCR beta chain was profiled in a study of cytomegalovirus exposure and HLA in healthy donors. Study-level background: The 120 validation repertoires, a later analysis reported, used the same platform as the approximately 670 repertoires from the first cohort.

The protocol was immunoSEQ multiplex PCR, while the TCRdb copy is restricted to in-frame clones and leaves out a portion. This sample has fewer than 200,000 clones, with roughly 89% found just once. The donors were part of the validation cohort, which consisted of over a hundred subjects and was separate from the first cohort of under 750 subjects. This CDR3 spans 17 amino acids. Germline trimming cut 2 bases from V and 5 bases from J; bases unmatched to any gene: 13. The germline V gene has CDR1 ENHRY and CDR2 SYGVKD. Sequencing was carried out using PBMCs. The source of this sequence is a woman between 18 and 30 years old in good health and CMV-seropositive. The J gene is TRBJ2-7, the V gene TRBV10-3, with TRBD2 matching 9 bases. CDR3 in amino acids: CAISELLAGDQGDEQYF. CDR3 in DNA: TGTGCCATCAGTGAGCTGTTAGCGGGAGACCAGGGGGACGAGCAGTACTTC.